This TCR beta chain was captured in a study of cytomegalovirus exposure and HLA in healthy donors. With regard to this clone: The antigen is undetermined.

The trim removed 2 bases at V and 8 bases at J, leaving 5 bases unmatched. CDR1 LNHNV and CDR2 YYDKDF come from the germline V gene (reference sequence). The CDR3 runs to 15 residues. General study findings and limits: Productive rates of about 87% or about 30% were seen for most TCR beta V segments in an earlier analysis.

Both 60 Vbeta primers and 13 Jbeta primers went into the PCR. The method was immunoSEQ multiplex PCR; TCRdb's version includes in-frame clones alone and lacks a portion of them. The sample records roughly 150,000 clones, 80% being singletons. The source is a man between 18 and 29 years old in good health and CMV-seropositive. Sequencing used PBMCs. The chain employs TRBV15 and TRBJ1-4; 10 bases map to TRBD1. The CDR3 sequence is CATSRIGTGDEKLFF. As DNA, the CDR3 is TGTGCCACCAGCAGAATTGGGACAGGGGACGAAAAACTGTTTTTT.